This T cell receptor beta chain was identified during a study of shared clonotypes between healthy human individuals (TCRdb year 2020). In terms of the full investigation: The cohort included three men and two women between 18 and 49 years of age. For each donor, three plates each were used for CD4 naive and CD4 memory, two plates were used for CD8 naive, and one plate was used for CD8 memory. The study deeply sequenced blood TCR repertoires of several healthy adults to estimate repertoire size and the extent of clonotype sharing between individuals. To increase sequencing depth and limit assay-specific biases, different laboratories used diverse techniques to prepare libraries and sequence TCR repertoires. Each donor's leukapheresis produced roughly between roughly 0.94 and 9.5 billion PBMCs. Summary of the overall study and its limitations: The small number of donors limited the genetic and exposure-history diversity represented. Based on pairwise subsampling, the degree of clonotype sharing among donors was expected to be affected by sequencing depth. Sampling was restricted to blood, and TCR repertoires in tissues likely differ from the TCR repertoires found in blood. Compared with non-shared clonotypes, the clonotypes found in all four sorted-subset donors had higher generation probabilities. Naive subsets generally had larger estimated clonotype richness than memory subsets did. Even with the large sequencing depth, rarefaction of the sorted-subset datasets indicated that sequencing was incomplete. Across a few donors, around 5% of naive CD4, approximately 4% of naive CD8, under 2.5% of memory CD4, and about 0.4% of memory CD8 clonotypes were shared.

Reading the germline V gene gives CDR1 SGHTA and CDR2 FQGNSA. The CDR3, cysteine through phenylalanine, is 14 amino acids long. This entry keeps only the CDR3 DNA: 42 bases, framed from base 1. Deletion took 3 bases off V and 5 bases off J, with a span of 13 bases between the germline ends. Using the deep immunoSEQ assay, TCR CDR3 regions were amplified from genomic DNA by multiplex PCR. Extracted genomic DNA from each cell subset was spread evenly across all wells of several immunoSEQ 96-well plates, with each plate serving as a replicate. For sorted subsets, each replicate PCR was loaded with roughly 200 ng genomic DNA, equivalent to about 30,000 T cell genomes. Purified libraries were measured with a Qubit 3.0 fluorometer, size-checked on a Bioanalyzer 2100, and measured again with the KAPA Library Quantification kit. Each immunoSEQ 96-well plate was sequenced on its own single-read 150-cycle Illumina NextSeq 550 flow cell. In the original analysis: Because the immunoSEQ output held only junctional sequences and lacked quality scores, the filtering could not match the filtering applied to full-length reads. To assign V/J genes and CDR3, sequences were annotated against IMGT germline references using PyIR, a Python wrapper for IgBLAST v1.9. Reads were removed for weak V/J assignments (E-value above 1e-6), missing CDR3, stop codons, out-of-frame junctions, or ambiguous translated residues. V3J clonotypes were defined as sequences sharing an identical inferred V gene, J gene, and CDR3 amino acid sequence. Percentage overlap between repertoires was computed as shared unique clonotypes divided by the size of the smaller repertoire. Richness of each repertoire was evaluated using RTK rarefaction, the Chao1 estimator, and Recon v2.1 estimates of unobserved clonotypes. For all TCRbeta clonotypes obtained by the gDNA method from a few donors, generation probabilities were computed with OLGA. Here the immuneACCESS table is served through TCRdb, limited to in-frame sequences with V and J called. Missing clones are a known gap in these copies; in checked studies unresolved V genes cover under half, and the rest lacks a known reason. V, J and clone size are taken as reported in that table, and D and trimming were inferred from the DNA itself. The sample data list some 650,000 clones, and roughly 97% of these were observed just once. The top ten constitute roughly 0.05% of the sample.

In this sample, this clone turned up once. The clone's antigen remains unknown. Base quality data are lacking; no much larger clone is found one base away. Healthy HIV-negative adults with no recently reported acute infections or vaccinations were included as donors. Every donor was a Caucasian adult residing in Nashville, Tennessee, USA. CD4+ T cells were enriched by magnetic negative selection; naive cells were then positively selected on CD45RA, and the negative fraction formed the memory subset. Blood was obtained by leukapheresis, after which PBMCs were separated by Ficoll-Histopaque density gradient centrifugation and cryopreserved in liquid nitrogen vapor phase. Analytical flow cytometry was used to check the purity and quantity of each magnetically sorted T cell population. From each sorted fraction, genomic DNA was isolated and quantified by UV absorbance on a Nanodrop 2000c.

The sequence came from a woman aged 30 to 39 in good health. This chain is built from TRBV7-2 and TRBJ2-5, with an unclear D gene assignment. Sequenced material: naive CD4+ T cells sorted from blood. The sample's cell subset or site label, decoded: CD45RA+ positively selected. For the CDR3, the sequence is CASSFRAVRETQYF. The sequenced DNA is TGTGCCAGCAGCTTTAGGGCAGTCCGGGAGACCCAGTACTTC. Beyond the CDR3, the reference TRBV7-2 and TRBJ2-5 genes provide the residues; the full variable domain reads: GAGVSQSPSNKVTEKGKDVELRCDPISGHTALYWYRQSLGQGLEFLIYFQGNSAPDKSGLPSDRFSAERTGGSVSTLTIQRTQQEDSAVYLCASSFRAVRETQYFGPGTRLLVL.